A single sample is the source of the 30 T cell receptor beta chains below, sequenced in a study of response to subunit inactivated influenza vaccine. TCRdb redid the calling of the RT-PCR reads with MiXCR, one entry per CDR3 protein. This sample yields about 500,000 distinct CDR3 sequences, of which over 10% are seen a single time; around 13% belongs to the top ten. The sample here was PBMCs from blood, taken about 40 days after vaccination. These receptors all stem from a man aged 50 to 60 who received an inactivated influenza vaccine.

The rearrangement joins TRBV7-9 to TRBJ2-7; no clear D. This CDR3 has 12 residues. CDR1 SEHNR and CDR2 FQNEAQ come from the germline V gene (reference sequence). Trimming pared 5 bases from V and 3 bases from J, leaving 8 bases between. CDR3 region: CASSNIRYEQYF. CDR3 DNA: TGTGCCAGCAGCAACATCCGCTACGAGCAGTACTTC.

The rearrangement links TRBV7-2 to TRBJ2-1; tentatively, D is TRBD2 (6 bases). Germline CDR1 is SGHTA and CDR2 is FQGNSA. This CDR3 is 14 amino acids long. Trimming cost V 1 base and J 5 bases, with 9 bases left between them. The DNA for the CDR3 is TGTGCCAGCAGCTTAGTGGAGGGAAACAATGAGCAGTTCTTC. Its protein is CASSLVEGNNEQFF.

At least ten counts were recorded for this clonotype. The chain uses TRBV5-1 and TRBJ2-1; 10 bases are shared with TRBD2. The CDR3 consists of 16 residues. Germline lookup yields CDR1 SGHRS and CDR2 YFSETQ. V shed 0 bases and J 8 bases; nucleotides not matched to a gene: 8. The DNA of the CDR3 is TGCGCCAGCAGCTTGGGGACTAGCGGAGCTTGGGATGAGCAGTTCTTC. Its translation: CASSLGTSGAWDEQFF.

This clonotype was recorded at least ten times. The genes are TRBV6-1 and TRBJ2-2; TRBD2 agrees at 11 bases. With 4 bases clipped from V and 7 bases from J, the junction kept 5 bases outside the gene matches. The CDR3 has 15 residues. Germline V lookup: CDR1 MNHNS, CDR2 SASEGT. The CDR3 reads CASSGTTSGVGELFF. CDR3 in DNA: TGTGCCAGCAGTGGGACGACTAGCGGGGTCGGGGAGCTGTTTTTT.

In regard to this clonotype: At one end, the junction sequence differs from germline, possibly due to a read error. V gene TRBV12-3 or TRBV12-4 combines with J gene TRBJ2-7, with D perhaps being TRBD1 or TRBD2 (5 bases each). The CDR3 is 15 amino acids. CDR3 sequence (DNA): TGTGCCAGCAGCCCCGGGGCGAGGAAAGGCTATGAGCGGTACTTC. Translating it yields CASSPGARKGYERYF.

The chain has TRBV5-1 and TRBJ1-5, with a weak D call TRBD1 (6 bases). V dropped 0 bases and J dropped 6 bases, with 13 bases sitting between them. The CDR3 runs to 15 residues. Looked up from germline, CDR1 is SGHRS and CDR2 is YFSETQ. The CDR3 here is CASSLGPGAGQPQHF. The DNA of the CDR3 is TGCGCCAGCAGCTTGGGTCCGGGGGCGGGTCAGCCCCAGCATTTT.

In its sample, this clonotype was seen many times. CDR3 residues: CASSLDPRGSTDTQYF. DNA of the CDR3: TGCGCCAGCAGCTTGGATCCCCGGGGTAGCACAGATACGCAGTATTTT. The chain has TRBV5-1 and TRBJ2-3; possibly TRBD2 for D (5 bases). The CDR3 sequence is 16 residues long. The germline V and J ends were trimmed by 0 bases and 0 bases, with 11 bases remaining between them. Germline CDR1 is SGHRS and CDR2 is YFSETQ.

The J gene is TRBJ1-1, the V gene TRBV15; D gene unclear. The CDR3 totals 12 residues. V gave up 0 bases and J gave up 11 bases, with 10 bases separating them. Germline V gene data show CDR1 as LNHNV and CDR2 as YYDKDF (reference sequence). CDR3 nucleotide sequence: TGTGCCACCAGCAGAGATCGTGGGAGCGCTTTCTTT. It encodes CATSRDRGSAFF. The whole variable domain, remainder taken from reference TRBV15 and TRBJ1-1, is DAMVIQNPRYQVTQFGKPVTLSCSQTLNHNVMYWYQQKSSQAPKLLFHYYDKDFNNEADTPDNFQSRRPNTSFCFLDIRSPGLGDTAMYLCATSRDRGSAFFGQGTRLTVV.

Ten or more counts support this clonotype. The chain uses TRBV7-2 and TRBJ2-3; tentatively, D is TRBD1 (6 bases). The CDR3 runs 15 residues. CDR1 and CDR2 from the germline V gene are SGHTA and FQGNSA. Trimming stripped 7 bases from V and 2 bases from J, with 16 bases between. The CDR3, as DNA: TGTGCCAGCAATCGACCGGGACATACCACAGATACGCAGTATTTT. It is translated as CASNRPGHTTDTQYF. Supplemented by reference TRBV7-2 and TRBJ2-3, the full variable domain reads GAGVSQSPSNKVTEKGKDVELRCDPISGHTALYWYRQSLGQGLEFLIYFQGNSAPDKSGLPSDRFSAERTGGSVSTLTIQRTQQEDSAVYLCASNRPGHTTDTQYFGPGTRLTVL.

This clonotype was counted between two and nine times. The genes are TRBV12-3 or TRBV12-4 and TRBJ2-4; either TRBD1 or TRBD2 may supply D (5 bases each). The CDR3 covers 16 residues. Deletions cut 8 bases from V and 9 bases from J, with 26 bases between. The CDR3 DNA follows: TGTGCCAGCGGCCGAAATCACCGGGACCTCACGGGCATTCAGTACTTC. Protein product: CASGRNHRDLTGIQYF.

The CDR3 DNA sequence: TGTGCCAGCAGCTTATCTGGGCACTCCTACAATGAGCAGTTCTTC. Residues: CASSLSGHSYNEQFF. The chain couples TRBV7-6 to TRBJ2-1; D gene ambiguous. The CDR3 totals 15 residues. Per germline, CDR1 SGHVS and CDR2 FNYEAQ. With 2 bases removed from V and 0 bases from J, the gap between germline ends came to 8 bases.

In its sample, this clonotype was seen many times. CDR3 region: CASSAPTRAARPQHF. In DNA, the CDR3 is TGTGCCAGCAGTGCCCCTACTAGGGCCGCACGGCCCCAGCATTTT. The rearrangement uses TRBV6-1 and TRBJ1-5; D uncertain. CDR3 length: 15 amino acids. In germline, CDR1 is MNHNS, CDR2 SASEGT. The V gene lost 4 bases and the J gene lost 9 bases, with 19 bases spanning the gap.

This clonotype was picked up a small number of times. This chain joins TRBV29-1 and TRBJ2-1; D not resolved. The germline V gene encodes CDR1 SQVTM and CDR2 ANQGSEA. With 6 bases removed from V and 3 bases from J, the gap between germline ends came to 6 bases. The length of the CDR3 is 11 residues. The chain's CDR3 is CSVRIYNEQFF. In nucleotides, the CDR3 is TGCAGCGTCAGGATCTACAATGAGCAGTTCTTC.

The J gene is TRBJ2-5, the V gene TRBV7-9; no definite D call. This CDR3 is 10 amino acids long. With 4 bases removed from V and 9 bases from J, the gap between germline ends came to 6 bases. Germline V gene sequence: CDR1 SEHNR, CDR2 FQNEAQ (reference sequence). The DNA for the CDR3 is TGTGCCAGCAGCTACCCCCCCCAGTACTTC. Its translation is CASSYPPQYF.

This clonotype was picked up many times. The V and J genes are TRBV12-3 or TRBV12-4 and TRBJ2-7; possibly TRBD1 for D (5 bases). V gave up 3 bases and J gave up 3 bases, with 12 bases separating them. The CDR3 is 14 amino acids. Here the CDR3 DNA reads TGTGCCAGCAGTTTTCAGGGAAGGGACTACGAGCAGTACTTC. Encoded protein: CASSFQGRDYEQYF.

Comments on this clonotype: This may come from a read error, since a much larger clone is one base off. The chain carries TRBV5-5 and TRBJ2-2; 10 positions match TRBD1. CDR1 is SGHKS and CDR2 is YYEKEE in the germline V gene (reference sequence). The CDR3 loop spans 14 amino acids. CDR3 sequence: CTSSRDRGTGELFF. CDR3 bases: TGTACCAGCAGCCGGGACAGGGGCACCGGGGAGCTGTTTTTT.

This clonotype was detected many times. This chain's CDR3 is CASSLPKGSNEQFF. DNA for the CDR3: TGTGCCAGCAGCCTTCCTAAGGGGAGCAATGAGCAGTTCTTC. The J gene is TRBJ2-1, the V gene TRBV7-2; D is possibly TRBD1 or TRBD2 (5 bases each). This CDR3 has 14 amino acids. Trimming shortened V by 5 bases and J by 6 bases, and 14 bases separated the two germline ends. CDR1 is SGHTA, CDR2 FQGNSA, per germline.

This clonotype was found many times. The chain couples TRBV5-1 to TRBJ1-2, with D perhaps matching TRBD1 (6 bases). Deletions cut 4 bases from V and 3 bases from J, with 16 bases between. CDR3 size: 15 residues. Germline-derived CDR1 and CDR2 are SGHRS and YFSETQ. The CDR3 nucleotides are TGCGCCAGCAGCGGATTCGCGGGGGGCGACTATGGCTACACCTTC. It is translated as CASSGFAGGDYGYTF. Using reference TRBV5-1 and TRBJ1-2 for the parts outside the CDR3, the full variable domain is KAGVTQTPRYLIKTRGQQVTLSCSPISGHRSVSWYQQTPGQGLQFLFEYFSETQRNKGNFPGRFSGRQFSNSRSEMNVSTLELGDSALYLCASSGFAGGDYGYTFGSGTRLTVV.

This clonotype was counted ten times or more. The chain couples TRBV5-1 to TRBJ2-3; 7 nucleotides agree with TRBD2. The length of the CDR3 is 14 residues. Germline V lookup: CDR1 SGHRS, CDR2 YFSETQ. The V gene end was trimmed by 7 bases and the J gene end by 2 bases; junction bases not matched to a gene: 7. The chain's CDR3 is CASSTAGYTDTQYF. Here the CDR3 DNA reads TGCGCCAGCTCCACAGCGGGGTACACAGATACGCAGTATTTT.

The chain joins TRBV4-3 to TRBJ2-7, with D hard to call. Trimming pared 0 bases from V and 4 bases from J, leaving 13 bases between. Per the germline V gene, CDR1 is LGHNA and CDR2 is YSLEER. The CDR3 is 15 residues long. CDR3 protein: CASSQDRSATYEQYF. CDR3 nucleotide sequence: TGCGCCAGCAGCCAAGATCGGTCAGCGACGTACGAGCAGTACTTC.

The V gene is TRBV5-1, the J gene TRBJ2-3, with 8 bases lining up with TRBD2. The germline V gene has CDR1 SGHRS and CDR2 YFSETQ. V shed 4 bases, J shed 1 base, and the junction held 17 bases outside the gene matches. The CDR3 consists of 19 residues. This CDR3 is CASSPLFEGETSGTDTQYF. CDR3 nucleotides: TGCGCCAGCAGCCCCCTCTTCGAGGGGGAGACTAGCGGCACAGATACGCAGTATTTT.

Remarks on this clonotype: This sequence may be a read error, since a much larger clone differs from it by one base. The V call is TRBV10-3, the J call TRBJ2-7; 12 nucleotides line up with TRBD2. The CDR3 totals 17 residues. CDR1 ENHRY and CDR2 SYGVKD come from the germline V gene. V shed 9 bases and J 6 bases; nucleotides not matched to a gene: 18. In DNA form, the CDR3 reads TGTGCCATATCTGTCCTAGCGGGAGGGCGGGTATCCGGCGAGCAGTACTTC. Its protein is CAISVLAGGRVSGEQYF.

At least ten counts were recorded for this clonotype. V and J are TRBV6-6 and TRBJ1-1, with unresolved D. The CDR3 length is 11 residues. V lost 0 bases and J lost 7, with 3 bases in between. Germline V gives CDR1 MNHNY, CDR2 SVGAGI (reference sequence). CDR3 nucleotides: TGTGCCAGCAGTTACTCCAGTGAAGCTTTCTTT. Protein sequence: CASSYSSEAFF.

This clonotype has more than one count but fewer than ten. The V call is TRBV3-1, the J call TRBJ2-5; unclear D gene. CDR3 length equals 17 residues. V was clipped by 0 bases and J by 2 bases, with 16 bases between them. Germline values: CDR1 LGHDT, CDR2 YNNKEL (reference sequence). CDR3 DNA sequence: TGTGCCAGCAGCCAAGATGGTATTGGCGGCAGTCAAGAGACCCAGTACTTC. Its translation: CASSQDGIGGSQETQYF.

The CDR3 nucleotides read TGCGCCAGCAGCCAAGATCCGGGGTTCTCCTACAATGAGCAGTTCTTC. Protein product: CASSQDPGFSYNEQFF. The chain is built from TRBV4-3 and TRBJ2-1, with D possibly being TRBD2 (5 bases). The CDR3 contains 16 residues. The V end lost 0 bases, the J end lost 0 bases, and 9 bases lay between the germline ends. Germline V lookup: CDR1 LGHNA, CDR2 YSLEER.

The V gene is TRBV11-2, the J gene TRBJ1-2; D might be TRBD1 (6 bases). Looked up from germline, CDR1 is SGHAT and CDR2 is FQNNGV. The V end lost 5 bases, the J end lost 4 bases, and 17 bases lay between the germline ends. This CDR3 comprises 15 residues. This CDR3 is CASSPRRTAFYGYTF. CDR3 nucleotides: TGTGCCAGCAGCCCACGTAGGACAGCCTTCTATGGCTACACCTTC.

This clonotype was counted only a few times. V usage is TRBV15 and J usage is TRBJ1-2; no reliable D call. The CDR3 loop spans 15 amino acids. V was clipped by 0 bases and J by 0 bases, with 8 bases between them. The germline CDR1 and CDR2 sequences are LNHNV and YYDKDF (reference sequence). In DNA form, the CDR3 reads TGTGCCACCAGCAGAGATTTTGGAGCTAACTATGGCTACACCTTC. This encodes CATSRDFGANYGYTF.

A few counts support this clonotype. CDR3 sequence reads: CASSSTRDRVNQPQHF. The CDR3 bases are TGTGCCAGCAGTTCAACCCGGGACAGGGTTAATCAGCCCCAGCATTTT. This chain links TRBV28 with TRBJ1-5, with 9 nucleotides matching TRBD1. The V and J ends lost 4 bases and 4 bases, in that order; junction bases with no gene match: 8. Germline-derived CDR1 and CDR2 are MDHEN and SYDVKM. CDR3 size: 16 residues.

This chain uses TRBV4-2 with TRBJ2-7; TRBD2 might be the D (6 bases). CDR1 is LGHNA, CDR2 YNFKEQ, per germline. Trimming pared 0 bases from V and 6 bases from J, leaving 15 bases between. This CDR3 is 15 amino acids long. Written as DNA, the CDR3 is TGTGCCAGCAGCCAAGATGCAACCCCGCGGGGCGAGCAGTACTTC. Translation gives CASSQDATPRGEQYF.

This clonotype was seen a few times. The J gene is TRBJ2-5, the V gene TRBV3-1; D remains ambiguous. CDR1 and CDR2 (germline): LGHDT, YNNKEL (reference sequence). V lost 0 bases to trimming and J lost 0 bases, with 11 bases between them. This CDR3 has 16 amino acids. This CDR3 is CASSQEPLKYQETQYF. The DNA of the CDR3 is TGTGCCAGCAGCCAAGAACCCTTAAAGTACCAAGAGACCCAGTACTTC.